Given below is one T cell receptor beta chain in context. Its antigen is not identified. A single base separates this from a much larger clone, so it may be a read error. The entry originates in a study of regulatory T cells in long-lasting Graves disease. Time point: persistent/refractory GD, antithyroid drugs over 5 years with positive TRAb. Extracted RNA from PBMCs served as the source of the TCR library. The CDR3 covers 16 residues. Unmatched junction bases numbered 14, after V lost 7 bases and J lost 4 bases. CDR1 and CDR2 from the germline V gene are SGHTA and FQGNSA. Study-wide results and limits: Persistent cases favored TRBV28, TRBJ1-2 and TRBJ2-5. The study found lower TCR diversity in persistent Graves' patients than in newly diagnosed ones. Small numbers of samples may have cut accuracy.

Libraries of TCR beta came from iRepertoire HTBI primers plus Arm-PCR of CDR3 regions. Authors' data handling: Overall, samples carried approximately 60 TRBV and some 15 TRBJ segments. TCRdb ran MiXCR on the multiplex PCR reads and lists one entry per CDR3 protein. The V and J calls reflect TCRdb's pipeline rather than the authors' work. The table shows 300,000 to 500,000 distinct CDR3 sequences, with more than 20% occurring only once. J is TRBJ2-5 and V is TRBV7-2, with 8 nucleotides matching TRBD2. This receptor was obtained from a female donor with Graves disease. This material consisted of peripheral blood mononuclear cells (PBMCs), taken when the disease was refractory, from a patient treated with antithyroid drugs. CDR3 sequence reads: CASNSLWAGGPETQYF. CDR3 nucleotide sequence: TGTGCCAGCAACTCGCTCTGGGCGGGAGGACCAGAGACCCAGTACTTC.